This T cell receptor (beta chain) was sequenced during a study of blood T cell repertoires in COVID-19 (dated by TCRdb to about 2020). Describing the broader study: Collaborator samples came from the United States, Italy and Spain and covered acute and convalescent phases of COVID-19. The repertoires were made available in a free public database intended to serve as a resource for research on the immune response to SARS-CoV-2. Deeply sampled blood TCRbeta repertoires from subjects exposed to, actively infected with, or recovered from COVID-19 were included in the dataset. The prospective study material was composed of cDNA or gDNA derived from T cells, B-cell-depleted T cells, or PBMCs. A de-identified subject ID, COVID-19 status, age in years and sex were almost always included in the sample metadata. Samples were obtained from the ongoing ImmuneRACE study (first 160 participants) and from 1,200 or so subjects provided by 6 global collaborators. Where available, HLA class I and class II types were obtained from metadata supplied by the sample provider rather than from assay-based typing.

To note about this clone: The clone's antigen remains unknown. One base away there is no much larger clone; base qualities are not given.

TCRbeta CDR3 regions were amplified from genomic DNA using the immunoSEQ Assay, a bias-controlled multiplex PCR. On the authors' methods: Nucleated cell counts per sample were estimated from amplification of reference gene primers within the assay. Sequence reads were collapsed and filtered to measure the absolute abundance of every unique TCRbeta CDR3 rearrangement. For each sample, productive Simpson clonality was calculated as the square root of Simpson's diversity index across productive rearrangements. This immuneACCESS table, as held by TCRdb, lists in-frame sequences with V and J called but not all clones. Of the missing ones, under half trace to an unresolved V gene in checked studies; the others have no known cause. V, J and clone size are those of that table, while D and trimming were read from the DNA. A total of some 120,000 clones appear in this sample, roughly 85% of them only once. Around 25% of the sample is taken by the ten largest.

Each collaborating institution followed its own protocols to collect whole blood in K2EDTA tubes. For TCRbeta analysis, collaborators shipped samples as frozen whole blood, isolated PBMCs, or DNA extracted from either of those sample types. The paper's findings and limits, for the study overall: The amount of clinical and demographic metadata varied by source and participant and was provided uncurated.

The sequence was obtained from a human donor in a cohort sampled during active COVID-19. Sequences were obtained from peripheral blood.

The nucleotide sequence reads TGTGCCAGTAGCCCCGAGCTGGGGGGACAGTCGACTAGCGGGAGCTCCTACGAGCAGTACTTC. Its coded protein is CASSPELGGQSTSGSSYEQYF. The V gene is TRBV19 and the J gene is TRBJ2-7; 12 middle bases align to TRBD2. V has 6 bases trimmed and J has 0 bases trimmed; junction bases matching no gene number 21. From the germline V gene (reference sequence), CDR1 is LNHDA and CDR2 is SQIVND. The CDR3 runs 21 amino acids, cysteine and phenylalanine included. Only CDR3 DNA is held: 63 bases, read in frame from base 1.